This record looks at one TCR beta chain sequence and its context. Both 60 Vbeta primers and 13 Jbeta primers went into the PCR. Clones were sequenced by immunoSEQ multiplex PCR, and TCRdb holds only the in-frame ones, with some missing. The top ten hold about 2% of the sample, which has tens of thousands of clones, approximately 70% seen once. The record originates from a study of cytomegalovirus exposure and HLA in healthy donors. Looking at the study overall: Across 350 to 500 genotyped donors, more than 75% landed in the Caucasian-associated ancestry cluster.

The V and J ends lost 5 bases and 3 bases, in that order; junction bases with no gene match: 13. The CDR3 extends over 17 amino acids. Germline CDR1 MDHEN, CDR2 SYDVKM. The clonotype originates from a man in his thirties or forties in good health and CMV-seronegative. This chain links TRBV28 with TRBJ1-2, with 9 bases fitting TRBD1. Source material: PBMCs. CDR3 nucleotide sequence: TGTGCCAGCAGTCCGGATCCGGGACAGGGCTTTGACTATGGCTACACCTTC. Protein product: CASSPDPGQGFDYGYTF.